The clone carrying this T cell receptor beta chain was seen many times. This sample was taken from a study of T cells in Graves' hyperthyroidism and ophthalmopathy. TCR beta CDR3 region amplification was performed from RNA transcripts. A set of HTBI primers served as the primers for a first-round RT-PCR of the TCR CDR3. TCRdb ran MiXCR on the multiplex PCR reads and lists one entry per CDR3 protein. The sample has roughly 700,000 distinct CDR3 sequences, 30% to 40% seen once. The V gene end was trimmed by 5 bases and the J gene end by 5 bases; junction bases not matched to a gene: 5. The CDR3 consists of 14 residues. Germline CDR1 and CDR2: SGHTA and FQGNSA.

This receptor was taken from a woman between 35 and 50 years old with Graves' hyperthyroidism. Sequencing used blood. V usage is TRBV7-2 and J usage is TRBJ1-4; 7 bases are shared with TRBD1. The CDR3 sequence is CASSPLQGNEKLFF. In DNA form, the CDR3 reads TGTGCCAGCAGCCCCCTACAGGGGAATGAAAAACTGTTTTTT.